The 18 T cell receptor beta chains below all came from one sample that was sequenced in a study of OX40 agonist ivuxolimab in advanced cancers. Sequencing used immunoSEQ multiplex PCR; TCRdb keeps in-frame clones, though not all of them. Here the sample spans roughly 38,000 clones, more than 70% being singletons. Here the sequenced sample was CD4+ or CD8+ T cells sorted from blood, taken in a trial of the OX40 agonist ivuxolimab. The receptor source for this set is an adult with an advanced solid tumor such as melanoma, head and neck, liver or kidney cancer.

J is TRBJ2-7 and V is TRBV2; D might be TRBD1 (6 bases). Germline V gene data show CDR1 as SNHLY and CDR2 as FYNNEI. The CDR3 has 13 residues. The germline V and J ends were trimmed by 8 bases and 0 bases, with 11 bases remaining between them. The CDR3 region is CASRRDNSYEQYF. The CDR3 DNA follows: TGTGCCAGCCGAAGGGACAACTCCTACGAGCAGTACTTC.

The chain uses TRBV6-6 and TRBJ1-4, with 10 bases matching TRBD1. Germline CDR1 and CDR2: MNHNY and SVGAGI (reference sequence). The CDR3 length is 14 residues. V shed 2 bases and J 8 bases; nucleotides not matched to a gene: 2. DNA of the CDR3: TGTGCCAGCAGTTACGGACAGGGGGGGGAAAAACTGTTTTTT. Its protein product is CASSYGQGGEKLFF.

J is TRBJ2-5 and V is TRBV10-2; 7 bases map to TRBD2. Trimming cost V 6 bases and J 2 bases; bases outside gene matches: 9. The germline CDR1 and CDR2 sequences are WSHSY and SAAADI. The CDR3 contains 15 residues. The CDR3 region has the DNA TGCGCCAGCAGCACCGGACTAGGGAAACAAGAGACCCAGTACTTC. It codes for CASSTGLGKQETQYF.

The gene calls are TRBV19 and TRBJ1-4, with 10 bases matching TRBD1. Unmatched junction bases numbered 7, after V lost 5 bases and J lost 7 bases. Germline V CDR1 and CDR2: LNHDA, SQIVND (reference sequence). The CDR3 runs to 15 residues. CDR3 amino acids: CASSVLTGGSEKLFF. Here the CDR3 DNA reads TGTGCCAGTAGTGTCTTGACAGGGGGCTCTGAAAAACTGTTTTTT.

The V call is TRBV4-3, the J call TRBJ1-4; weak D call: TRBD1 (6 bases). The germline V gene has CDR1 LGHNA and CDR2 YSLEER. V gave up 0 bases and J gave up 7 bases, with 18 bases separating them. This CDR3 has 17 amino acids. Here the CDR3 reads CASSQDRNHGGGEKLFF. The CDR3 DNA is TGCGCCAGCAGCCAAGATAGGAACCACGGGGGCGGTGAAAAACTGTTTTTT.

V is TRBV5-6 and J is TRBJ2-5, with a tentative D call TRBD1 (6 bases). From germline, CDR1 is SGHDT and CDR2 YYEEEE. The CDR3 loop spans 15 amino acids. The V and J ends lost 4 bases and 0 bases respectively, with 13 bases between them. CDR3 amino acids: CASSPPDRYQETQYF. CDR3 sequence (DNA): TGTGCCAGCAGCCCCCCCGACAGGTACCAAGAGACCCAGTACTTC. The full variable domain, in which reference TRBV5-6 and TRBJ2-5 provide the parts outside the CDR3, is DAGVTQSPTHLIKTRGQQVTLRCSPKSGHDTVSWYQQALGQGPQFIFQYYEEEERQRGNFPDRFSGHQFPNYSSELNVNALLLGDSALYLCASSPPDRYQETQYFGPGTRLLVL.

A word on this clone: A read error may produce the germline difference seen at one junction end. CDR3 in amino acids: CASSLVALSSHNEQFF. In nucleotides, the CDR3 is TGCGCCAGCAGCTTGGTGGCACTCAGCTCCCACAATGAGCAGTTCTTC. The chain combines TRBV5-1 with TRBJ2-1; D gene ambiguous. Germline V gene sequence: CDR1 SGHRS, CDR2 YFSETQ. CDR3 length equals 16 residues. Using reference TRBV5-1 and TRBJ2-1 for the parts outside the CDR3, the full variable domain is KAGVTQTPRYLIKTRGQQVTLSCSPISGHRSVSWYQQTPGQGLQFLFEYFSETQRNKGNFPGRFSGRQFSNSRSEMNVSTLELGDSALYLCASSLVALSSHNEQFFGPGTRLTVL.

In DNA, the CDR3 is TGTGCCAGCACCGGAGGACATAATTCACCCCTCCACTTT. This encodes CASTGGHNSPLHF. The chain links TRBV25-1 to TRBJ1-6; D ambiguous. This CDR3 has 13 amino acids. The germline gives CDR1 MGHDK, CDR2 SYGVNS. Trimming took off 7 bases at V and 5 bases at J, with 9 bases between the two ends.

This clone appeared once. The chain employs TRBV19 and TRBJ1-5; 10 bases are a match to TRBD1. Germline CDR1 is LNHDA and CDR2 is SQIVND (reference sequence). V trimming: 4 bases; J trimming: 6 bases; junction bases outside the gene matches: 3. The CDR3 has 14 amino acids. The CDR3 reads CASSTRTGGQPQHF. The CDR3 DNA sequence: TGTGCCAGTAGTACTAGGACAGGGGGTCAGCCCCAGCATTTT.

V and J are TRBV19 and TRBJ1-1; D call uncertain. The CDR3 length is 13 residues. V lost 7 bases, J lost 3 bases, and 12 bases lay in between. Germline loops: CDR1 LNHDA, CDR2 SQIVND (reference sequence). Written as DNA, the CDR3 is TGTGCCAGTACCAAACTAGGCTACACTGAAGCTTTCTTT. It codes for CASTKLGYTEAFF.

This rearrangement joins TRBV5-4 to TRBJ2-4; 7 bases map to TRBD1. This CDR3 contains 15 residues. CDR1 is SGHNT and CDR2 is YYREEE in the germline V gene (reference sequence). V was clipped by 2 bases and J by 1 base; unmatched bases: 3. The CDR3 loop reads CASSLGGSAKNIQYF. The CDR3 DNA sequence: TGTGCCAGCAGCTTAGGGGGCTCGGCCAAAAACATTCAGTACTTC.

The V call is TRBV10-1, the J call TRBJ2-6; D is unresolved. The V and J ends lost 5 bases and 5 bases respectively, with 22 bases between them. The CDR3 sequence is 18 residues long. From germline, CDR1 is WNHNN and CDR2 SYGVQD (reference sequence). CDR3 amino acids: CASSLSKRSQSRANVLTF. The CDR3 bases are TGCGCCAGCAGTCTGAGTAAAAGATCACAAAGTCGGGCCAACGTCCTGACTTTC.

The genes are TRBV19 and TRBJ2-7; D is uncertain. Germline V gene sequence: CDR1 LNHDA, CDR2 SQIVND (reference sequence). V was shortened by 7 bases and J by 6 bases, with 13 bases between the two germline ends. This CDR3 is built from 12 residues. The CDR3 loop reads CASKDGVGEQYF. The CDR3 nucleotides read TGTGCCAGTAAAGATGGGGTGGGCGAGCAGTACTTC.

The CDR3 protein is CASSVADNPSYEQYF. CDR3 sequence (DNA): TGTGCCAGCAGCGTGGCTGACAACCCTTCTTACGAGCAGTACTTC. The rearrangement links TRBV9 to TRBJ2-7; D gene unclear. Germline CDR1 is SGDLS and CDR2 is YYNGEE. This CDR3 comprises 15 residues. V gave up 2 bases and J gave up 4 bases, with 16 bases separating them.

This sequence joins TRBV11-2 and TRBJ2-5; perhaps TRBD1 as D (6 bases). The CDR3 consists of 14 residues. V gave up 3 bases and J gave up 4 bases, with 12 bases separating them. In germline, CDR1 is SGHAT, CDR2 FQNNGV. CDR3 region: CASSFNPQGETQYF. The CDR3 DNA reads TGTGCCAGCAGCTTTAACCCACAGGGAGAGACCCAGTACTTC. Full variable domain (rest looked up from reference TRBV11-2 and TRBJ2-5): EAGVAQSPRYKIIEKRQSVAFWCNPISGHATLYWYQQILGQGPKLLIQFQNNGVVDDSQLPKDRFSAERLKGVDSTLKIQPAKLEDSAVYLCASSFNPQGETQYFGPGTRLLVL.

V usage is TRBV10-3 and J usage is TRBJ1-1; TRBD1 is a possible D gene (6 bases). The CDR3 is 15 amino acids. V was clipped by 4 bases and J by 4 bases, with 16 bases between them. Germline V gene data show CDR1 as ENHRY and CDR2 as SYGVKD. This chain's CDR3 is CAISGGGRGPTEAFF. In DNA form, the CDR3 reads TGTGCCATCAGTGGGGGGGGACGGGGGCCCACTGAAGCTTTCTTT.

The V and J genes are TRBV7-2 and TRBJ2-7; D may match TRBD1 or TRBD2 (5 bases each). The germline V gene encodes CDR1 SGHTA and CDR2 FQGNSA. Trimming stripped 5 bases from V and 5 bases from J, with 10 bases between. The CDR3 totals 12 residues. The CDR3 reads CASSRMGDEQYF. DNA for the CDR3: TGTGCCAGCAGCCGAATGGGGGACGAGCAGTACTTC. The variable domain in full, completed from reference TRBV7-2 and TRBJ2-7, reads GAGVSQSPSNKVTEKGKDVELRCDPISGHTALYWYRQSLGQGLEFLIYFQGNSAPDKSGLPSDRFSAERTGGSVSTLTIQRTQQEDSAVYLCASSRMGDEQYFGPGTRLTVT.

The V gene is TRBV19, the J gene TRBJ1-1; weak D call: TRBD1 (6 bases). Germline V CDR1 and CDR2: LNHDA, SQIVND (reference sequence). The CDR3 is 14 amino acids. With 6 bases removed from V and 0 bases from J, the gap between germline ends came to 11 bases. CDR3 region: CASRKTGMNTEAFF. CDR3 DNA sequence: TGTGCCAGTAGAAAAACAGGGATGAACACTGAAGCTTTCTTT.